This TCR beta chain comes out of a study of T cells after yellow fever vaccination. Overall study: Tscm, CM, EM and EMRA memory subsets were sorted by CD3, CD45RA, CCR7 and CD95. Broader study findings: Relatively few clonotypes were ones that appeared in both CD4 and CD8 compartments.

TCRdb reanalysed the 5' RACE reads using MiXCR and keeps one entry per CDR3 protein. The sample includes 20,000 to 25,000 distinct CDR3 sequences, less than 5.5% of them seen just once. V gave up 5 bases and J gave up 2 bases, with 10 bases separating them. This CDR3 is built from 13 residues. CDR1 is SGHNT and CDR2 is YYREEE in the germline V gene (reference sequence). This clonotype appeared many times. The receptor's source is a man younger than 30 who received the YFV17D yellow fever vaccine. The specimen was PBMCs, either bulk or a sorted T-cell subset (CD4+, CD8+, memory, or dextramer-sorted; not recorded which), collected around 45 days after the first yellow fever vaccination. The V call is TRBV5-4, the J call TRBJ2-5; no firm D call. CDR3 sequence: CASRSWSQETQYF. The CDR3 region has the DNA TGTGCCAGCAGGTCGTGGTCACAAGAGACCCAGTACTTC.